The subject of this entry is one T cell receptor beta chain. This entry comes from a study of OX40 agonist ivuxolimab in advanced cancers. Study context: Dose-escalation patients had hepatocellular carcinoma, melanoma, renal cell or head and neck cancer.

The timepoints at which blood was sampled were baseline, cycle 4 day 1, and cycle 7 day 1. TCRdb's copy holds only in-frame clones and misses some; the assay was immunoSEQ multiplex PCR. This repertoire shows tens of thousands of clones, 84% found once; its top ten account for 6.9%. Germline CDR1 and CDR2: MNHEY and SMNVEV (reference sequence). The CDR3 runs to 15 residues. Trimming stripped 4 bases from V and 0 bases from J, with 7 bases between. The sequence was obtained from an adult with an advanced solid tumor such as melanoma, head and neck, liver or kidney cancer. The material sequenced was CD4+ or CD8+ T cells sorted from blood, taken in a trial of the OX40 agonist ivuxolimab. The gene calls are TRBV27 and TRBJ1-6, with no clear D. CDR3 in amino acids: CASSSEISYNSPLHF. The CDR3 bases are TGTGCCAGCAGTTCGGAGATCTCCTATAATTCACCCCTCCACTTT.